A single sample is the source of the 24 T cell receptor beta chains below, sequenced in a study of cytomegalovirus exposure and HLA in healthy donors. The PCR was carried out with 60 Vbeta primers and 13 Jbeta primers. Measured with immunoSEQ multiplex PCR; TCRdb has only the in-frame clones, and not every one. The table has over 150,000 clones, about four fifths seen once. The sample consisted of PBMCs. Receptors originate from a man younger than 30 in good health and CMV-seronegative.

J is TRBJ2-4 and V is TRBV15; D may be TRBD1 (6 bases). The CDR3 totals 15 residues. Germline CDR1 and CDR2: LNHNV and YYDKDF (reference sequence). Trimming removed 4 bases at V and 6 bases at J, with 16 bases between. The CDR3 spells CATSKVLGQRNIQYF. DNA for the CDR3: TGTGCCACCAGCAAGGTTCTAGGACAGAGAAACATTCAGTACTTC.

The J gene is TRBJ2-3, the V gene TRBV5-4, with 8 bases lining up with TRBD1. V lost 3 bases to trimming and J lost 6 bases; unmatched junction nucleotides: 6. CDR3 length: 14 amino acids. The germline gives CDR1 SGHNT, CDR2 YYREEE (reference sequence). CDR3 loop: CASSSQGAGDTQYF. In DNA, the CDR3 is TGTGCCAGCAGCTCCCAGGGGGCCGGGGATACGCAGTATTTT.

This chain uses TRBV27 with TRBJ1-2; 7 bases agree with TRBD1. The CDR3 has 15 residues. The trim removed 5 bases at V and 6 bases at J, leaving 12 bases unmatched. Germline CDR1 reads MNHEY; CDR2 reads SMNVEV (reference sequence). The CDR3 is CASSPWFTGVDGYTF. CDR3 DNA sequence: TGTGCCAGCAGTCCGTGGTTTACAGGGGTGGATGGCTACACCTTC.

The genes are TRBV5-1 and TRBJ2-7, with a tentative D call TRBD2 (5 bases). Looked up from germline, CDR1 is SGHRS and CDR2 is YFSETQ. V was trimmed by 5 bases and J by 4 bases, leaving 16 bases between them. The CDR3 sequence is 14 residues long. The CDR3 loop reads CASRALPGVYEQYF. The CDR3 region has the DNA TGCGCCAGCAGGGCCCTTCCCGGGGTGTACGAGCAGTACTTC.

This sequence joins TRBV18 and TRBJ2-6; unclear D gene. Trimming left V 3 bases short and J 0 bases short, with 9 bases between. CDR3 length equals 16 residues. The germline V gene encodes CDR1 KGHSH and CDR2 LQKENI. CDR3: CASSPSLDSGANVLTF. Here the CDR3 DNA reads TGTGCCAGCTCACCCTCCCTAGACTCTGGGGCCAACGTCCTGACTTTC.

The rearrangement uses TRBV4-2 and TRBJ1-2, with 7 bases fitting TRBD1. This CDR3 has 14 amino acids. The trim removed 4 bases at V and 2 bases at J, leaving 4 bases unmatched. Germline lookup yields CDR1 LGHNA and CDR2 YNFKEQ. CDR3 coding DNA: TGTGCCAGCAGCCCGGGACAGCTCAACTATGGCTACACCTTC. This gives the protein CASSPGQLNYGYTF.

The rearrangement links TRBV15 to TRBJ1-6; no clear D gene. This CDR3 has 17 residues. The V and J ends lost 5 bases and 0 bases respectively, with 14 bases between them. Per germline, CDR1 LNHNV and CDR2 YYDKDF (reference sequence). CDR3 loop: CATSDLDRSSYNSPLHF. CDR3 nucleotides: TGTGCCACCAGCGACTTGGATAGGAGCTCCTATAATTCACCCCTCCACTTT.

The sample holds one count of this clone. The chain combines TRBV2 with TRBJ1-2; a possible D gene is TRBD1 (5 bases). The CDR3 sequence is 15 residues long. Germline CDR1 SNHLY, CDR2 FYNNEI. V lost 3 bases to trimming and J lost 8 bases, with 19 bases between them. The CDR3 spells CASSDSGRGARGYTF. For the CDR3, the DNA is TGTGCCAGCAGTGATAGTGGTAGGGGCGCTAGGGGCTACACCTTC.

This clone was detected once. The CDR3 protein is CASNENVGTQYF. CDR3 bases: TGTGCCAGCAATGAGAATGTCGGGACCCAGTACTTC. The chain carries TRBV7-2 and TRBJ2-5; D is ambiguous. The CDR3 contains 12 residues. Trimming removed 7 bases from V and 7 bases from J, with 13 bases in between. Germline V gives CDR1 SGHTA, CDR2 FQGNSA.

V usage is TRBV2 and J usage is TRBJ2-3; D may be TRBD1 (7 bases). CDR1 is SNHLY and CDR2 is FYNNEI in the germline V gene. The V end was cut by 6 bases, the J end by 2 bases, with 12 bases between. This CDR3 has 14 amino acids. CDR3 protein: CASREGAHTDTQYF. CDR3 coding DNA: TGTGCCAGCAGGGAGGGGGCCCACACAGATACGCAGTATTTT.

This sequence joins TRBV9 and TRBJ1-1; D might be TRBD1 (6 bases). CDR1 and CDR2 from the germline V gene are SGDLS and YYNGEE. The CDR3 consists of 15 residues. V lost 1 base to trimming and J lost 4 bases, with 14 bases between them. The CDR3 loop reads CASSVSQGGGTEAFF. CDR3 nucleotides: TGTGCCAGCAGCGTATCCCAGGGAGGGGGCACTGAAGCTTTCTTT.

This chain connects TRBV5-1 to TRBJ2-1; a possible D gene is TRBD1 (8 bases). The germline V gene encodes CDR1 SGHRS and CDR2 YFSETQ. With 2 bases removed from V and 1 base from J, the gap between germline ends came to 10 bases. The length of the CDR3 is 15 residues. The CDR3 here is CASSLQGGSYNEQFF. The CDR3 DNA sequence: TGCGCCAGCAGCTTACAGGGGGGGTCCTACAATGAGCAGTTCTTC.

The V and J genes are TRBV15 and TRBJ2-7; 7 bases agree with TRBD1. The ends lost 5 bases at V and 2 bases at J; junction bases unmatched: 6. CDR1 and CDR2 from the germline V gene are LNHNV and YYDKDF (reference sequence). The CDR3 runs to 14 residues. CDR3 region: CATSWNRGTYEQYF. The CDR3 DNA reads as TGTGCCACCAGCTGGAACAGGGGTACCTACGAGCAGTACTTC.

The gene calls are TRBV29-1 and TRBJ2-5; D may be TRBD1 (6 bases). Germline CDR1 is SQVTM and CDR2 is ANQGSEA. Trimming cost V 7 bases and J 5 bases, with 17 bases left between them. This CDR3 comprises 13 residues. The CDR3 region is CSALPPQGETQYF. DNA for the CDR3: TGCAGCGCACTTCCCCCACAGGGTGAGACCCAGTACTTC.

This rearrangement joins TRBV2 to TRBJ1-5; D might be TRBD1 (5 bases). The CDR3 extends over 15 amino acids. The V end lost 4 bases, the J end lost 3 bases, and 13 bases lay between the germline ends. Germline lookup yields CDR1 SNHLY and CDR2 FYNNEI. CDR3 in DNA: TGTGCCAGCAGTGGGGTCAGCGGGACCAATCAGCCCCAGCATTTT. Amino acids: CASSGVSGTNQPQHF.

This clone has only a few counts. The rearrangement joins TRBV11-2 to TRBJ2-6; no reliable D call. The CDR3 is made up of 15 amino acids. From germline, CDR1 is SGHAT and CDR2 FQNNGV. V was cut by 2 bases and J by 0 bases, with 5 bases left in between. CDR3 bases: TGTGCCAGCAGCTTATCGGGCTCTGGGGCCAACGTCCTGACTTTC. This translates into CASSLSGSGANVLTF. Complete variable domain (other parts from reference TRBV11-2 and TRBJ2-6): EAGVAQSPRYKIIEKRQSVAFWCNPISGHATLYWYQQILGQGPKLLIQFQNNGVVDDSQLPKDRFSAERLKGVDSTLKIQPAKLEDSAVYLCASSLSGSGANVLTFGAGSRLTVL.

This chain links TRBV7-2 with TRBJ2-1; no clear D gene. CDR1 and CDR2 from the germline V gene are SGHTA and FQGNSA. The CDR3 is made up of 17 amino acids. V lost 0 bases and J 0 bases, leaving 12 bases between the germline ends. This chain's CDR3 is CASSLAPLTSSYNEQFF. DNA of the CDR3: TGTGCCAGCAGCTTAGCCCCTCTCACGAGCTCCTACAATGAGCAGTTCTTC.

The chain employs TRBV7-9 and TRBJ2-1; unclear D gene. The V end was cut by 6 bases, the J end by 2 bases, with 14 bases between. There are 15 residues in the CDR3. Per germline, CDR1 SEHNR and CDR2 FQNEAQ (reference sequence). The CDR3 sequence is CASRPSLTPYNEQFF. The CDR3 DNA sequence: TGTGCCAGCAGACCATCATTAACTCCCTACAATGAGCAGTTCTTC.

The CDR3 nucleotides read TGTGCCAGCAGCCAAGGGGTAGGCTATGGCTACACCTTC. It specifies CASSQGVGYGYTF. The chain combines TRBV7-2 with TRBJ1-2; tentative D call: TRBD1 (5 bases). CDR3 length: 13 amino acids. Germline V gene sequence: CDR1 SGHTA, CDR2 FQGNSA. Trimming pared 5 bases from V and 4 bases from J, leaving 11 bases between.

This rearrangement joins TRBV7-9 to TRBJ2-5; D perhaps matches TRBD1 (7 bases). Trimming took 2 bases from V and 5 from J, leaving 9 bases between them. The CDR3 sequence is 13 residues long. Germline V lookup: CDR1 SEHNR, CDR2 FQNEAQ (reference sequence). CDR3 nucleotide sequence: TGTGCCAGCAGCTTACCAGGGGGGGAGACCCAGTACTTC. It yields the protein CASSLPGGETQYF.

Here the CDR3 reads CASSLSSGGLYEQYV. The CDR3 DNA is TGTGCCAGCAGTTTGTCTAGCGGGGGCCTCTACGAGCAGTACGTC. The chain has TRBV6-5 and TRBJ2-7; TRBD2 aligns across 10 bases. The germline gives CDR1 MNHEY, CDR2 SVGAGI. This CDR3 contains 15 residues. The ends lost 4 bases at V and 3 bases at J; junction bases unmatched: 6.

This sequence joins TRBV5-1 and TRBJ1-2; D is unresolved. The CDR3 contains 13 residues. CDR1 is SGHRS, CDR2 YFSETQ, per germline. Between the trimmed V and J ends, which lost 0 bases and 4 bases, there was a span of 7 bases. The CDR3 reads CASSLDRGYGYTF. The CDR3 DNA reads as TGCGCCAGCAGCTTGGACCGGGGCTATGGCTACACCTTC.

The genes are TRBV7-2 and TRBJ1-1; TRBD1 might be the D (5 bases). The CDR3 spans 15 residues. V was cut by 2 bases and J by 6 bases, with 16 bases left in between. Germline assignment: CDR1 SGHTA and CDR2 FQGNSA. CDR3 protein: CASSLTDSPRAEAFF. CDR3 DNA sequence: TGTGCCAGCAGCTTAACAGACAGCCCAAGGGCTGAAGCTTTCTTT.

Comments on this clone: It is unclear where the CDR3 begins or ends on the DNA, so no DNA is shown, and the CDR3 is as TCRdb lists it. The chain joins TRBV21-1 to TRBJ1-5. TRBV21-1 represents a pseudogene. The CDR3 numbers 15 amino acids, ends counted. CDR3 region: CASSNVGCGNQPQHF.